This T cell receptor (beta chain) was profiled in a study of T cell responses to AZD1222 COVID-19 vaccine. Regarding the study as a whole: The sample set comprised mostly white British donors with more females, and clonal diversity was possibly underestimated. When two AZD1222 doses had been given, Spike-specific TCR breadth and depth rose. Epitopes outside B.1.351 and B.1.1.7 mutated regions reportedly drew nearly half of spike TCRs.

V lost 2 bases, J lost 0 bases, and 7 bases lay in between. CDR3 length: 15 residues. The germline gives CDR1 KGHDR, CDR2 SFDVKD. TCRdb keeps only in-frame clones here, not all; method: immunoSEQ multiplex PCR. The sample shows 120,000 to 150,000 clones, 89% of them seen only once. Note on this clone: What it binds is unknown.

The sequencing here drew on peripheral blood, taken 28 days after the second AZD1222 dose. The V call is TRBV24-1, the J call TRBJ1-5, with D unresolved. The clonotype originates from an adult who received the AZD1222 COVID-19 vaccine. CDR3 DNA: TGTGCCACCAGTGATTCCAGGTATAGCAATCAGCCCCAGCATTTT. As protein: CATSDSRYSNQPQHF.